One sample yielded the 11 T cell receptor beta chains listed below, sequenced in a study of T cells expressing NK-cell markers. Reanalyzing the 5' RACE reads, TCRdb keeps one entry per CDR3 protein, without DNA. The sample totals 200,000 to 300,000 distinct CDR3 sequences; its top ten clones hold around 4.2%. The sample consisted of blood T cells: a sorted CD56 or NKG2C T cell subset, CD4+ or CD8+ T cells, or bulk PBMC T cells (not recorded which). The receptors stem from a woman between 18 and 75 years old in good health.

The chain uses TRBV18 and TRBJ2-5; no DNA is available, so the TRBD2 call from TCRdb remains unchecked. The CDR3 contains 13 residues. CDR1 is KGHSH and CDR2 is LQKENI in the germline V gene. This CDR3 is CASSPGVGETQYF.

The chain combines TRBV29-1 with TRBJ1-6; absent DNA, TCRdb's TRBD1 call cannot be checked. CDR1 and CDR2 from the germline V gene are SQVTM and ANQGSEA. This CDR3 region has 14 residues. The CDR3: CSVSHGQGESPLHF.

V usage is TRBV18 and J usage is TRBJ2-1; TCRdb lists TRBD1, though no DNA is available to test this call. Germline V gene sequence: CDR1 KGHSH, CDR2 LQKENI. The CDR3 consists of 17 residues. This CDR3 is CASSPGGRTGRVNEQFF.

This chain uses TRBV9 with TRBJ1-1; the TCRdb D gene call, TRBD1, has no DNA to confirm it. The CDR3 is made up of 13 amino acids. The germline gives CDR1 SGDLS, CDR2 YYNGEE. The CDR3: CASSGDAYTEAFF.

The chain couples TRBV5-4 to TRBJ2-4; TCRdb selects TRBD1, and the lack of DNA leaves this call unchecked. This CDR3 spans 15 amino acids. CDR1 and CDR2 from the germline V gene are SGHNT and YYREEE (reference sequence). The CDR3 spells CASSSHREPKNIQYF. Full variable domain (remainder filled in from reference TRBV5-4 and TRBJ2-4): ETGVTQSPTHLIKTRGQQVTLRCSSQSGHNTVSWYQQALGQGPQFIFQYYREEENGRGNFPPRFSGLQFPNYSSELNVNALELDDSALYLCASSSHREPKNIQYFGAGTRLSVL.

The chain carries TRBV5-1 and TRBJ2-6; TCRdb indicates TRBD2, and absent DNA this call remains unverified. This CDR3 comprises 19 residues. The germline gives CDR1 SGHRS, CDR2 YFSETQ. The CDR3 protein is CASSLGQASGSSGANVLTF.

The chain is built from TRBV30 and TRBJ1-1; TCRdb outputs TRBD1, but without DNA this stays unchecked. Germline assignment: CDR1 GTSNPN and CDR2 SVGIG (reference sequence). CDR3 length: 14 residues. CDR3 amino acids: CAWSPRRLGTEAFF.

V and J are TRBV20-1 and TRBJ1-5; TCRdb returns TRBD1, unconfirmable since there is no DNA. This CDR3 is built from 17 residues. Germline assignment: CDR1 DFQATT and CDR2 SNEGSKA (reference sequence). This CDR3 reads CSARADSRGYSNQPQHF.

The rearrangement links TRBV7-2 to TRBJ2-1; the TCRdb call, TRBD2, lacks DNA for checking. The CDR3 sequence is 14 residues long. Germline CDR1 SGHTA, CDR2 FQGNSA. Here the CDR3 reads CASSVIIAYNEQFF.

The rearrangement uses TRBV9 and TRBJ2-3; TCRdb returns TRBD2, unconfirmable since there is no DNA. This CDR3 spans 18 amino acids. Germline V gene lookup returns CDR1 SGDLS and CDR2 YYNGEE. CDR3: CASSVDPGLAGGTDTQYF. The full variable domain, in which reference TRBV9 and TRBJ2-3 provide the parts outside the CDR3, is DSGVTQTPKHLITATGQRVTLRCSPRSGDLSVYWYQQSLDQGLQFLIQYYNGEERAKGNILERFSAQQFPDLHSELNLSSLELGDSALYFCASSVDPGLAGGTDTQYFGPGTRLTVL.

The chain joins TRBV11-3 to TRBJ1-1; TCRdb names TRBD1, which stays unverified in the absence of DNA. The length of the CDR3 is 14 residues. Germline CDR1 reads SGHNT; CDR2 reads YENEEA. This chain's CDR3 is CASSKQGLNTEAFF.